Reported below is one TCR beta chain. Its specificity is not known. Researchers took RNA transcripts and amplified the TCR beta CDR3 regions from them. During a first-round RT-PCR of the TCR CDR3, the HTBI primer set was used. TCRdb redid the calling of the multiplex PCR reads with MiXCR, one entry per CDR3 protein. The data contain approximately 330,000 distinct CDR3 sequences, about 13% of them singletons. These data come from a study of T cells in Graves' hyperthyroidism and ophthalmopathy. Notes on the study in general: Progression to ophthalmopathy was predicted a median of roughly 6.8 months early. In blood, most of the thyroid clonotypes expanded above 0.001 were also present.

Patients having uncontrolled infection, another autoimmune disease, pregnancy or lactation were not included. PBMCs came from 8.5 to 10 ml fresh peripheral blood. CDR3 length: 12 residues. Trimming cost V 5 bases and J 8 bases, with 10 bases left between them. Germline-derived CDR1 and CDR2 are SEHNR and FQNEAQ (reference sequence). The sample taken for sequencing was blood. The rearrangement uses TRBV7-9 and TRBJ2-1; D is undetermined. The receptor comes from a woman between 40 and 50 years old with Graves' ophthalmopathy. CDR3 DNA: TGTGCCAGCAGCCTGCAAGTCGATGAGCAGTTCTTC. Protein: CASSLQVDEQFF.